Listed here are 16 T cell receptor beta chains from one sample, sequenced in a study of T cell repertoires in cytomegalovirus infection. Antigen specificity for these receptors is unknown. TCRdb fed the reads into MiXCR, producing one record per CDR3 protein. The sample lists about 770,000 distinct CDR3 sequences, 25% to 35% occurring once. The source was cultured CD8+ T cells from PBMCs, collected from culture after CMV antigen stimulation. The receptor set was obtained from a human donor in good health (CMV status not recorded). Some clones in this sample may be carry-over from other donors' samples.

This clonotype has at least ten counts. This rearrangement joins TRBV7-2 to TRBJ2-5; a weak D match, TRBD2 (6 bases). Germline lookup yields CDR1 SGHTA and CDR2 FQGNSA. The CDR3 runs 15 residues. The ends were cut back, 5 bases at V and 1 base at J, with 14 bases in the middle. Here the CDR3 reads CASSTRGSGQETQYF. CDR3 in DNA: TGTGCCAGCAGCACCCGGGGTAGCGGCCAAGAGACCCAGTACTTC.

The chain links TRBV6-8 to TRBJ2-7, with 10 positions matching TRBD1. The trim removed 5 bases at V and 3 bases at J, leaving 7 bases unmatched. The CDR3 spans 15 residues. CDR1 and CDR2 (germline): MNHGY, SAAAGT. CDR3 sequence (DNA): TGTGCCAGCAGTGGGGGGACAGGGGCGATCTACGAGCAGTACTTC. Translating it yields CASSGGTGAIYEQYF.

Details on this clonotype: This could be a read error, since a much larger clone is one nucleotide away. This rearrangement joins TRBV7-8 to TRBJ2-1, with D unclear. The tail of the sequence fits TRBJ2-7 better, so the J call may be wrong. CDR3 length equals 14 residues. CDR1 is SGHVS, CDR2 FQNEAQ, per germline. For the CDR3, the DNA is TGTGCCAGCACCCCCCCCGGTCCCAACAATGAGCAGTACTTC. Translation: CASTPPGPNNEQYF.

This chain links TRBV5-4 with TRBJ2-1; D is unclear. V dropped 4 bases and J dropped 12 bases, with 14 bases sitting between them. The length of the CDR3 is 12 residues. CDR1 and CDR2 (germline): SGHNT, YYREEE (reference sequence). The CDR3 DNA reads as TGTGCCAGCAGCGGAGAGAGAAGACGGCAGTTCTTC. Encoded protein: CASSGERRRQFF.

This clonotype has a handful of counts. CDR3 loop: CASTLDRAASYEQYF. CDR3 coding DNA: TGTGCCAGCACACTGGACAGGGCCGCATCCTACGAGCAGTACTTC. J is TRBJ2-7 and V is TRBV2; TRBD1 aligns across 8 bases. CDR3 length equals 15 residues. The ends lost 7 bases at V and 1 base at J; junction bases unmatched: 9. CDR1 and CDR2 from the germline V gene are SNHLY and FYNNEI.

This sequence joins TRBV7-9 and TRBJ2-2; D remains unclear. The CDR3 covers 13 residues. V lost 6 bases and J lost 4, with 9 bases in between. In germline, CDR1 is SEHNR, CDR2 FQNEAQ (reference sequence). The CDR3 region has the DNA TGTGCCAGCAGACAACCTCGCACCGGGGAGCTGTTTTTT. Encoded protein: CASRQPRTGELFF.

This clonotype has a handful of counts. V is TRBV6-2 or TRBV6-3 and J is TRBJ2-7; the D gene is possibly TRBD1 (5 bases). CDR3 length: 14 amino acids. Germline CDR1 reads MNHEY; CDR2 reads SVGEGT. V was pared by 10 bases and J by 0 bases, with 16 bases between. The CDR3 protein is CATFQGPSSYEQYV. CDR3 coding DNA: TGTGCCACATTCCAGGGCCCCAGCTCCTACGAGCAGTACGTC.

This clonotype was detected only a few times. The rearrangement uses TRBV27 and TRBJ1-5; D gene unclear. Germline loops: CDR1 MNHEY, CDR2 SMNVEV (reference sequence). This CDR3 is 15 amino acids long. The ends were cut back, 2 bases at V and 3 bases at J, with 11 bases in the middle. The CDR3 loop reads CASSLRGRNNQPQHF. The CDR3 DNA reads TGTGCCAGCAGTTTAAGAGGGAGAAACAATCAGCCCCAGCATTTT.

A note on this clonotype: The conserved final phenylalanine or tryptophan is absent from the CDR3, which likely points to a read error. The DNA is omitted, as the CDR3 cannot be located on it reliably, and the CDR3 follows TCRdb's listing. J is TRBJ2-7 and V is TRBV5-4; TRBD1, as called in the table, went unchecked against the DNA. Both ends counted, the CDR3 spans 13 residues. Germline assignment: CDR1 SGHNT and CDR2 YYREEE (reference sequence). The CDR3 is CASSSSGAGGPLY.

This sequence joins TRBV14 and TRBJ1-2; D ambiguous. Trimming pared 0 bases from V and 4 bases from J, leaving 12 bases between. The CDR3 runs 15 residues. Per the germline V gene, CDR1 is SGHDN and CDR2 is FVKESK. In DNA, the CDR3 is TGTGCCAGCAGCCAAGAGATCATAGGAAGCTATGGCTACACCTTC. It translates to CASSQEIIGSYGYTF.

The chain combines TRBV4-2 with TRBJ2-5, with 8 bases aligning to TRBD2. V shed 6 bases, J shed 2 bases, and the junction held 14 bases outside the gene matches. The CDR3 contains 17 residues. In germline, CDR1 is LGHNA, CDR2 YNFKEQ. The CDR3 nucleotides read TGTGCCAGCAGACCTCGGGGGTCGAGCGGGGGACAAGAGACCCAGTACTTC. Protein product: CASRPRGSSGGQETQYF.

The rearrangement joins TRBV6-2 or TRBV6-3 to TRBJ2-4; 8 bases fit TRBD1. The CDR3 contains 14 residues. The V gene's germline CDR1 is MNHEY and CDR2 SVGEGT. J lost 6 bases, V lost 5 bases, and 6 bases had no gene match. CDR3 amino acids: CASSTRGPLNIQYF. As DNA, the CDR3 is TGTGCCAGCAGTACCAGGGGGCCATTAAACATTCAGTACTTC.

This clonotype was seen a few times. The V call is TRBV5-1, the J call TRBJ1-3, with unresolved D. This CDR3 is built from 15 residues. Trimming took 5 bases from V and 0 from J, leaving 12 bases between them. Germline-derived CDR1 and CDR2 are SGHRS and YFSETQ. In DNA, the CDR3 is TGCGCCAGCAGTTACGGAGGATCCTCTGGAAACACCATATATTTT. Amino acids: CASSYGGSSGNTIYF.

V gene TRBV12-3 or TRBV12-4 combines with J gene TRBJ2-5, with TRBD2 identical over 7 bases. With 3 bases clipped from V and 2 bases from J, the junction kept 3 bases outside the gene matches. CDR3 length: 14 amino acids. The CDR3 here is CASSLSSGQETQYF. CDR3 in DNA: TGTGCCAGCAGTTTGTCTAGCGGACAAGAGACCCAGTACTTC.

This clonotype showed up just a few times. The V and J genes are TRBV24-1 and TRBJ1-1; weak D call: TRBD1 (6 bases). CDR1 and CDR2 from the germline V gene are KGHDR and SFDVKD. Trimming took off 5 bases at V and 0 bases at J, with 12 bases between the two ends. This CDR3 is 15 amino acids long. The CDR3 DNA is TGTGCCACCAGTGCCGAAGGGGACATGAACACTGAAGCTTTCTTT. Encoded protein: CATSAEGDMNTEAFF.

This clonotype has only a few counts. The chain links TRBV11-2 to TRBJ2-5; TRBD2 matches at 9 bases. This CDR3 region has 15 residues. J lost 1 base, V lost 7 bases, and 7 bases had no gene match. Germline CDR1 is SGHAT and CDR2 is FQNNGV. Written as DNA, the CDR3 is TGTGCCAGCACCAAAGCGGGGGGACTCCAAGAGACCCAGTACTTC. This encodes CASTKAGGLQETQYF.